The TCR beta chain under discussion was sequenced for a study of cytomegalovirus exposure and HLA in healthy donors. Overall study findings and caveats: The study carried out a later analysis of TCR beta sequences. It associated approximately 16,000 of them with specific HLA alleles at a false discovery rate of 0.05.

The CDR3 spans 15 residues. CDR1 and CDR2 (germline): MGHRA, YSYEKL. V was cut by 0 bases and J by 5 bases, with 11 bases left in between. The PCR contained 60 Vbeta and 13 Jbeta primers. Sequencing used immunoSEQ multiplex PCR; TCRdb keeps in-frame clones, though not all of them. Among roughly 220,000 clones listed, under 85% were seen once. A word on this clone: The antigen remains undetermined.

This chain connects TRBV4-1 to TRBJ2-1; D perhaps matches TRBD2 (5 bases). The clonotype originates from a man over 45 in good health and CMV-seronegative. Sequenced material: PBMCs. The CDR3 coding sequence is TGCGCCAGCAGCCAAGATTGGACTGGTAACAATGAGCAGTTCTTC. The encoded protein is CASSQDWTGNNEQFF.